Many counts were recorded for the clone carrying this T cell receptor (beta chain). Its antigen is as yet unknown. Attachment of unique molecular identifiers was made to individual cDNA molecules. TCRdb fed the 5' RACE reads into MiXCR, producing one record per CDR3 protein. The table includes more than 25,000 distinct CDR3 sequences, approximately 5.3% detected once. This entry belongs to a study of early T cells in non-severe SARS-CoV-2 infection. Across the study: Bulk RNA from unsorted whole blood was sequenced; chains were unpaired.

The CDR3 totals 15 residues. The germline CDR1 and CDR2 sequences are LGHNA and YSLEER. V lost 1 base to trimming and J lost 5 bases, with 15 bases between them. Study-wide points: The study's VDJdb matching favored anti-spike CD8 responses and missed private and CD4 specificities.

This sequence was found in an adult who was a healthcare worker with PCR-confirmed SARS-CoV-2 infection or an uninfected control (not recorded which). The sample consisted of whole blood. This chain joins TRBV4-3 and TRBJ2-7; the D gene is possibly TRBD1 (6 bases). The CDR3 bases are TGCGCCAGCAGCCAAGTAGCGACAGGAGCACACGAGCAGTACTTC. Encoded protein: CASSQVATGAHEQYF.